A selection of T cell receptor beta chains follows, all from one sample in a study of identical twins. TCRdb analysed the 5' RACE reads with MiXCR anew, one entry per CDR3 protein. Of roughly 240,000 distinct CDR3 sequences listed, about 7% are singletons. These records were also assigned to another study, of yellow fever vaccine responses in identical twins.

Sequencing was done on a sample of memory (CD45RO+) T cells sorted from blood. The origin of the receptors is a woman between 18 and 30 years old in good health. Both conserved end residues are part of each CDR3. Each record gives: D gene, V gene, clone size, J gene, CDR3 protein, CDR3 DNA. A D gene is named only where the DNA matches it firmly. Expanded clones are given a class, and other clones once, few, many or no size at all.

d_gene: -
v_gene: TRBV9
abundance: -
j_gene: TRBJ2-7
CDR3aa: CASSVAPGFAYEQYF
CDR3nt: TGTGCCAGCAGCGTAGCACCGGGCTTCGCCTACGAGCAGTACTTC

d_gene: -
v_gene: TRBV10-3
abundance: many
j_gene: TRBJ1-1
CDR3aa: CAISIEAGRTEAFF
CDR3nt: TGTGCCATCAGTATCGAAGCAGGGAGGACTGAAGCTTTCTTT

d_gene: -
v_gene: TRBV5-1
abundance: few
j_gene: TRBJ2-3
CDR3aa: CASSRRPAETTQYF
CDR3nt: TGCGCCAGCAGCCGTCGCCCAGCGGAGACAACGCAGTATTTT

d_gene: -
v_gene: TRBV20-1
abundance: -
j_gene: TRBJ1-1
CDR3aa: CSARETGEGVAFF
CDR3nt: TGCAGTGCTAGAGAGACCGGGGAAGGGGTAGCTTTCTTT

d_gene: -
v_gene: TRBV28
abundance: many
j_gene: TRBJ1-5
CDR3aa: CATIRNRQVYSNQPQHF
CDR3nt: TGTGCCACTATACGAAACCGACAGGTTTATAGCAATCAGCCCCAGCATTTT

d_gene: -
v_gene: TRBV9
abundance: -
j_gene: TRBJ1-4
CDR3aa: CASGGEGEKLFF
CDR3nt: TGTGCCAGCGGAGGGGAGGGGGAAAAACTGTTTTTT

d_gene: -
v_gene: TRBV4-1
abundance: few
j_gene: TRBJ2-7
CDR3aa: CASSQAYGTTSYEQYF
CDR3nt: TGCGCCAGCAGCCAAGCCTACGGGACAACCTCCTACGAGCAGTACTTC

d_gene: TRBD2
v_gene: TRBV7-9
abundance: many
j_gene: TRBJ2-1
CDR3aa: CASSSGTSGRLEQFF
CDR3nt: TGTGCCAGCAGCTCAGGGACTAGCGGGAGGCTTGAGCAGTTCTTC

d_gene: -
v_gene: TRBV29-1
abundance: few
j_gene: TRBJ1-2
CDR3aa: CSVDFRDIREYGYTF
CDR3nt: TGCAGCGTTGACTTCAGGGATATTAGGGAGTATGGCTACACCTTC

d_gene: -
v_gene: TRBV3-1
abundance: -
j_gene: TRBJ1-2
CDR3aa: CASSQQVTYGYTF
CDR3nt: TGTGCCAGCAGCCAACAGGTGACCTATGGCTACACCTTC

d_gene: -
v_gene: TRBV12-3/TRBV12-4
abundance: many
j_gene: TRBJ2-2
CDR3aa: CASSGTLNTGELFF
CDR3nt: TGTGCCAGCAGTGGGACACTGAACACCGGGGAGCTGTTTTTT

d_gene: -
v_gene: TRBV12-3/TRBV12-4
abundance: many
j_gene: TRBJ2-5
CDR3aa: CASSFGGGRRKETQYF
CDR3nt: TGTGCCAGCAGCTTCGGGGGAGGCAGAAGAAAAGAGACCCAGTACTTC

d_gene: TRBD1
v_gene: TRBV7-8
abundance: -
j_gene: TRBJ1-5
CDR3aa: CASSLAEDRGNQPQHF
CDR3nt: TGTGCCAGCAGCTTAGCTGAGGACAGGGGGAATCAGCCCCAGCATTTT

d_gene: TRBD1
v_gene: TRBV11-2
abundance: -
j_gene: TRBJ2-7
CDR3aa: CASSWGQGFDEQYF
CDR3nt: TGTGCCAGCAGCTGGGGACAGGGTTTCGACGAGCAGTACTTC

d_gene: TRBD2
v_gene: TRBV7-9
abundance: many
j_gene: TRBJ2-2
CDR3aa: CASSYGGSTGELFF
CDR3nt: TGTGCCAGCAGTTACGGGGGGAGCACCGGGGAGCTGTTTTTT

d_gene: -
v_gene: TRBV19
abundance: -
j_gene: TRBJ2-1
CDR3aa: CASSIDPQQGSEQFF
CDR3nt: TGTGCCAGTAGTATAGATCCCCAGCAGGGGAGTGAGCAGTTCTTC

d_gene: -
v_gene: TRBV15
abundance: many
j_gene: TRBJ2-5
CDR3aa: CATSLIGRETQYF
CDR3nt: TGTGCCACCAGCCTCATAGGTCGAGAGACCCAGTACTTC

d_gene: -
v_gene: TRBV12-3/TRBV12-4
abundance: many
j_gene: TRBJ2-3
CDR3aa: CASIDAGGLGTDTQYF
CDR3nt: TGTGCCAGCATTGACGCAGGGGGGCTAGGCACAGATACGCAGTATTTT

d_gene: -
v_gene: TRBV10-3
abundance: few
j_gene: TRBJ1-5
CDR3aa: CAKRGSQHF
CDR3nt: TGTGCCAAGAGGGGGTCCCAGCATTTT

d_gene: -
v_gene: TRBV7-8
abundance: many
j_gene: TRBJ2-2
CDR3aa: CASSFGFESTGELFF
CDR3nt: TGTGCCAGCAGCTTTGGGTTTGAGAGCACCGGGGAGCTGTTTTTT

d_gene: -
v_gene: TRBV6-1
abundance: many
j_gene: TRBJ1-2
CDR3aa: CASTSDPTGGYGYTF
CDR3nt: TGTGCCAGCACCTCGGACCCGACAGGCGGGTATGGCTACACCTTC

d_gene: -
v_gene: TRBV20-1
abundance: -
j_gene: TRBJ1-1
CDR3aa: CSAGSAQAFF
CDR3nt: TGCAGTGCCGGGTCGGCTCAAGCTTTCTTT

d_gene: TRBD2
v_gene: TRBV7-2
abundance: -
j_gene: TRBJ2-3
CDR3aa: CASSLVGSGAPTDTQYF
CDR3nt: TGTGCCAGCAGCTTAGTAGGTAGCGGGGCTCCCACAGATACGCAGTATTTT

d_gene: -
v_gene: TRBV14
abundance: few
j_gene: TRBJ2-1
CDR3aa: CASSQVLGGSEQFF
CDR3nt: TGTGCCAGCAGCCAAGTGCTTGGGGGATCAGAGCAGTTCTTC

d_gene: -
v_gene: TRBV7-9
abundance: few
j_gene: TRBJ1-5
CDR3aa: CASSSQKVQPQHF
CDR3nt: TGTGCCAGCAGCAGCCAGAAGGTCCAGCCCCAGCATTTT

d_gene: -
v_gene: TRBV3-1
abundance: many
j_gene: TRBJ1-1
CDR3aa: CASSQHNMGSTEAFF
CDR3nt: TGTGCCAGCAGCCAACACAACATGGGTAGCACTGAAGCTTTCTTT